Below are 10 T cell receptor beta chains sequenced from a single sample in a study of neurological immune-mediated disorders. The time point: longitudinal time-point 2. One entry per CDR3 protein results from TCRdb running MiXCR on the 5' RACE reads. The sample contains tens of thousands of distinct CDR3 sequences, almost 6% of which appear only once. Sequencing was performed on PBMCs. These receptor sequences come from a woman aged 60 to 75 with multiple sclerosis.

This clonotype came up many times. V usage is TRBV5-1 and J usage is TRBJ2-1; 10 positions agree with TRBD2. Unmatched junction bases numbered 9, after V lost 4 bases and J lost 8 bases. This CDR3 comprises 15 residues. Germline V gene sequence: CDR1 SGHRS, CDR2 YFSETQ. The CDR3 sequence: CASSPTSGVGDEQFF. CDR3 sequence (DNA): TGCGCCAGCAGCCCTACTAGCGGGGTAGGTGATGAGCAGTTCTTC.

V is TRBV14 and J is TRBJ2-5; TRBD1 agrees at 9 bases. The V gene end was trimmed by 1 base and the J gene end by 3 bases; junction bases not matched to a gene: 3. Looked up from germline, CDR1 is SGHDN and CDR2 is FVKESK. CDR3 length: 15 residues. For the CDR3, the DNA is TGTGCCAGCAGCCAAGCCCGGGACAGGGAAGAGACCCAGTACTTC. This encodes CASSQARDREETQYF. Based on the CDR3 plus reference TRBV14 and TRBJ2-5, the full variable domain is EAGVTQFPSHSVIEKGQTVTLRCDPISGHDNLYWYRRVMGKEIKFLLHFVKESKQDESGMPNNRFLAERTGGTYSTLKVQPAELEDSGVYFCASSQARDREETQYFGPGTRLLVL.

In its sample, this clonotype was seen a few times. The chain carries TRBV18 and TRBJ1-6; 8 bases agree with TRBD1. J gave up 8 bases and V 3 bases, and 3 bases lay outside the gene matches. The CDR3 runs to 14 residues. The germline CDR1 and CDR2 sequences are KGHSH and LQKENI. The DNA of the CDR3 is TGTGCCAGCTCACCTCAGGGGGCTGATTCACCCCTCCACTTT. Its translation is CASSPQGADSPLHF.

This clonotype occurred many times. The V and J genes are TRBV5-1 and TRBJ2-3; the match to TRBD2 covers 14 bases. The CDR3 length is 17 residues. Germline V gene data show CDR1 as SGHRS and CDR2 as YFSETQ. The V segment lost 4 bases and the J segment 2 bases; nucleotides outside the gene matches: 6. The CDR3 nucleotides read TGCGCCAGCAGCGGAGGACTAGCGGGGGGTGTCACAGATACGCAGTATTTT. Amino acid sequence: CASSGGLAGGVTDTQYF.

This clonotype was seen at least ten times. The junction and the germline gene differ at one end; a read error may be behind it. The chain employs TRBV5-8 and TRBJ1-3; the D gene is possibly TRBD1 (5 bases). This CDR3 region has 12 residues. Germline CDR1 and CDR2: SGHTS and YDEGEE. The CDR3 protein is CASSLRMGPIRF. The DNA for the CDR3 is TGTGCCAGCAGCTTGAGAATGGGACCGATCAGGTTT.

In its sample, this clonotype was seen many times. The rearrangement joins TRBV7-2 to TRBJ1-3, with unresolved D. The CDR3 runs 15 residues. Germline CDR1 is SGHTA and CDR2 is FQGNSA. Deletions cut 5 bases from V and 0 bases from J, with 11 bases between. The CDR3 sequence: CASSPSGGSGNTIYF. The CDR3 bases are TGTGCCAGCAGCCCCTCGGGAGGCTCTGGAAACACCATATATTTT.

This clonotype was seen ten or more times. This CDR3 is CSTRGRGDTQYF. Here the CDR3 DNA reads TGCAGTACCAGGGGGCGTGGAGATACGCAGTATTTT. This chain connects TRBV20-1 to TRBJ2-3, with 8 bases aligning to TRBD1. The CDR3 is 12 residues long. Per the germline V gene, CDR1 is DFQATT and CDR2 is SNEGSKA (reference sequence). Trimming removed 8 bases from V and 5 bases from J; junction bases left unmatched: 6.

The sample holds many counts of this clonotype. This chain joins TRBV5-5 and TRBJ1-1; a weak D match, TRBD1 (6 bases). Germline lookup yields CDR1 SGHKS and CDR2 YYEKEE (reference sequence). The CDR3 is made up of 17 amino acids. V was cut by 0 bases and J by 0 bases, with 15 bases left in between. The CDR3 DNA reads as TGTGCCAGCAGCTTGGCACAGGGCCAAATCTTGAACACTGAAGCTTTCTTT. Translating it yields CASSLAQGQILNTEAFF.

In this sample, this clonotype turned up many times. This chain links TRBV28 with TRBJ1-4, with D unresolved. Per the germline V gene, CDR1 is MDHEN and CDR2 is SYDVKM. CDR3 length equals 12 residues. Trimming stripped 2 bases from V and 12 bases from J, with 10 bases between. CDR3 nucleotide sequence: TGTGCCAGCAGTTTACCGGGGTGGGAACTGTTTTTT. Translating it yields CASSLPGWELFF.

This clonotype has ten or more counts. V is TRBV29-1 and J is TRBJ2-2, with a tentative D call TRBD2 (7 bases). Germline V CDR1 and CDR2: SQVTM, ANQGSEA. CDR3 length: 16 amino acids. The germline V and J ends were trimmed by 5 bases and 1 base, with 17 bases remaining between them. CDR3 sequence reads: CSVLGRGALNTGELFF. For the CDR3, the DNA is TGCAGCGTTCTTGGCCGGGGGGCGTTGAACACCGGGGAGCTGTTTTTT.